This passage covers 19 T cell receptor beta chains from one sample sequenced in a study of CD8 T cells in ankylosing spondylitis. Via MiXCR, TCRdb re-called the 5' RACE reads, giving one row per CDR3 protein. Seen here are hundreds of thousands of distinct CDR3 sequences, less than 9.5% observed once, and the top ten hold roughly 5%. The sequenced sample consisted of blood, either unsorted or a sorted T cell fraction (not recorded which). These TCRs come from a female donor with ankylosing spondylitis or in good health (not recorded which).

This clonotype was counted many times. The chain couples TRBV6-5 to TRBJ2-1; D is uncertain. V was shortened by 4 bases and J by 8 bases, with 6 bases between the two germline ends. Germline V CDR1 and CDR2: MNHEY, SVGAGI. The CDR3 runs 11 residues. This CDR3 is CASSSRDEQFF. CDR3 coding DNA: TGTGCCAGCAGTTCCCGGGATGAGCAGTTCTTC.

This clonotype was seen ten or more times. The chain recombines TRBV6-2 or TRBV6-3 with TRBJ2-7; D is unclear. CDR1 is MNHEY, CDR2 SVGEGT, per germline. With 5 bases removed from V and 6 bases from J, the gap between germline ends came to 11 bases. The CDR3 totals 12 residues. The CDR3 region is CASSDPRREQYF. For the CDR3, the DNA is TGTGCCAGCAGTGACCCCCGGCGCGAGCAGTACTTC.

This clonotype was detected many times. A read error may produce the germline difference seen at one junction end. The rearrangement uses TRBV7-7 and TRBJ2-1; TRBD1 might be the D (6 bases). From germline, CDR1 is SSHAT and CDR2 FNYEAQ (reference sequence). This CDR3 is built from 15 residues. The chain's CDR3 is CASSTDTGSHNEQFF. The CDR3 bases are TGTGCTAGCAGCACCGACACAGGGTCCCACAATGAGCAGTTCTTC.

This clonotype was detected many times. This rearrangement joins TRBV4-3 to TRBJ1-2, with 8 bases that match TRBD1. Germline V gene sequence: CDR1 LGHNA, CDR2 YSLEER. This CDR3 spans 15 amino acids. V was clipped by 3 bases and J by 8 bases; unmatched bases: 11. CDR3 nucleotides: TGCGCCAGCAGCCAGGGTAGGACAGGGCTGTTGGGCTACACCTTC. Translating it yields CASSQGRTGLLGYTF.

This clonotype was seen repeatedly, ten times or more. This chain uses TRBV20-1 with TRBJ2-5; the D gene is possibly TRBD2 (6 bases). The CDR3 spans 15 residues. The V end was cut by 5 bases, the J end by 3 bases, with 19 bases between. The germline V gene has CDR1 DFQATT and CDR2 SNEGSKA (reference sequence). The CDR3 sequence is CSAPTAGLKKETQYF. The DNA of the CDR3 is TGCAGTGCTCCCACAGCGGGCCTGAAGAAAGAGACCCAGTACTTC.

This clonotype has ten or more counts. The DNA of the CDR3 is TGTGCCAGCAGTTTAGCTAAGGGGACACACGCTGAGCAGTTCTTC. This sequence encodes CASSLAKGTHAEQFF. The chain joins TRBV28 to TRBJ2-1; possible D gene TRBD1, 6 bases. This CDR3 has 15 amino acids. The V end lost 2 bases, the J end lost 9 bases, and 17 bases lay between the germline ends. Germline values: CDR1 MDHEN, CDR2 SYDVKM.

In this sample, this clonotype turned up many times. The rearrangement uses TRBV20-1 and TRBJ1-4; no firm D call. From germline, CDR1 is DFQATT and CDR2 SNEGSKA (reference sequence). This CDR3 spans 16 amino acids. The ends were cut back, 4 bases at V and 0 bases at J, with 15 bases in the middle. The CDR3 loop reads CSATGRPPATNEKLFF. As DNA, the CDR3 is TGCAGTGCTACCGGACGCCCTCCTGCAACTAATGAAAAACTGTTTTTT.

At least ten counts were recorded for this clonotype. The chain combines TRBV9 with TRBJ2-2, with a possible D match to TRBD2 (5 bases). Trimming left V 0 bases short and J 3 bases short, with 9 bases between. Germline values: CDR1 SGDLS, CDR2 YYNGEE. CDR3 length equals 15 residues. The CDR3 reads CASSVGARDTGELFF. The CDR3 nucleotides are TGTGCCAGCAGCGTAGGAGCGCGGGACACCGGGGAGCTGTTTTTT.

This clonotype was counted at least ten times. This sequence joins TRBV20-1 and TRBJ2-3, with D unclear. The V end lost 3 bases, the J end lost 0 bases, and 22 bases lay between the germline ends. Looked up from germline, CDR1 is DFQATT and CDR2 is SNEGSKA (reference sequence). The CDR3 has 18 amino acids. In DNA, the CDR3 is TGCAGTGCTAGGACCCACGGATTTATTTCGACGAGCACAGATACGCAGTATTTT. It codes for CSARTHGFISTSTDTQYF.

This clonotype was recorded a few times. The chain is built from TRBV7-2 and TRBJ2-7; D is unresolved. The CDR3 is made up of 14 amino acids. Trimming cost V 1 base and J 1 base, with 8 bases left between them. Germline lookup yields CDR1 SGHTA and CDR2 FQGNSA. The chain's CDR3 is CASSLEGHSYEQYF. CDR3 nucleotides: TGTGCCAGCAGCTTAGAAGGGCATTCCTACGAGCAGTACTTC.

This clonotype was observed a handful of times. The chain combines TRBV7-9 with TRBJ2-1; possibly TRBD1 for D (5 bases). V lost 11 bases and J lost 3, with 14 bases in between. The CDR3 contains 13 residues. Germline values: CDR1 SEHNR, CDR2 FQNEAQ (reference sequence). The CDR3 coding sequence is TGTGCCGCCCGTCGACAGAGCTACAATGAGCAGTTCTTC. Its protein is CAARRQSYNEQFF.

The CDR3 DNA is TGCAGTGCTAGAGATGAAGGACAGGAGATCCCCTACGAGCAGTACTTC. Protein product: CSARDEGQEIPYEQYF. The V call is TRBV20-1, the J call TRBJ2-7; 7 nucleotides align to TRBD1. Germline V gene sequence: CDR1 DFQATT, CDR2 SNEGSKA (reference sequence). The junction had 10 bases not matched to a gene; V was cut back by 0 bases and J by 2 bases. The CDR3 runs 16 residues.

This clonotype has at least ten counts. The rearrangement uses TRBV7-2 and TRBJ2-5; perhaps D is TRBD1 or TRBD2 (7 bases each). V gave up 5 bases and J gave up 9 bases, with 10 bases separating them. This CDR3 is built from 11 residues. Germline-derived CDR1 and CDR2 are SGHTA and FQGNSA. CDR3 bases: TGTGCCAGCAGCCAGGGGGGGGCCCAGTACTTC. Residues: CASSQGGAQYF.

This clonotype was recorded at least ten times. This chain links TRBV5-1 with TRBJ2-5, with D maybe TRBD1 (6 bases). Germline V lookup: CDR1 SGHRS, CDR2 YFSETQ. The CDR3 has 13 residues. V was clipped by 8 bases and J by 1 base, with 12 bases between them. As DNA, the CDR3 is TGCGCCAGTGCTTGGGACATCCAAGAGACCCAGTACTTC. Amino acids: CASAWDIQETQYF.

This clonotype has at least ten counts. The chain has TRBV6-2 or TRBV6-3 and TRBJ2-4; a possible D gene is TRBD1 (6 bases). V dropped 2 bases and J dropped 1 base, with 12 bases sitting between them. The CDR3 is 16 residues long. The germline V gene encodes CDR1 MNHEY and CDR2 SVGEGT. CDR3 DNA sequence: TGTGCCAGCAGTTACGGTCAGGGGCCGGCCAAAAACATTCAGTACTTC. This translates into CASSYGQGPAKNIQYF.

This clonotype has just a few counts. The chain has TRBV7-2 and TRBJ2-1, with 10 positions matching TRBD2. This CDR3 contains 16 residues. V shed 4 bases, J shed 4 bases, and the junction held 7 bases outside the gene matches. Germline lookup yields CDR1 SGHTA and CDR2 FQGNSA. The CDR3 DNA sequence: TGTGCCAGCAGCTGGGGGACTAGCGTAAATTACAATGAGCAGTTCTTC. It yields the protein CASSWGTSVNYNEQFF. Supplemented by reference TRBV7-2 and TRBJ2-1, the full variable domain reads GAGVSQSPSNKVTEKGKDVELRCDPISGHTALYWYRQSLGQGLEFLIYFQGNSAPDKSGLPSDRFSAERTGGSVSTLTIQRTQQEDSAVYLCASSWGTSVNYNEQFFGPGTRLTVL.

Ten or more counts support this clonotype. V usage is TRBV5-1 and J usage is TRBJ2-5; D tentatively fits TRBD1 or TRBD2 (5 bases each). Germline V CDR1 and CDR2: SGHRS, YFSETQ. Trimming shortened V by 4 bases and J by 2 bases, and 15 bases separated the two germline ends. This CDR3 spans 15 amino acids. The CDR3 DNA is TGCGCCAGCAGCATACCCCCGGGACGTCAAGAGACCCAGTACTTC. Its protein product is CASSIPPGRQETQYF.

The chain recombines TRBV7-9 with TRBJ2-2; D is uncertain. The V and J ends lost 0 bases and 4 bases respectively, with 9 bases between them. Germline V lookup: CDR1 SEHNR, CDR2 FQNEAQ (reference sequence). The CDR3 totals 15 residues. CDR3 loop: CASSLASAFTGELFF. The CDR3 nucleotides read TGTGCCAGCAGCTTAGCGTCGGCCTTCACCGGGGAGCTGTTTTTT.

This clonotype was counted between two and nine times. V gene TRBV20-1 combines with J gene TRBJ1-5; D uncertain. CDR1 and CDR2 (germline): DFQATT, SNEGSKA (reference sequence). V was pared by 3 bases and J by 10 bases, with 19 bases between. There are 14 residues in the CDR3. CDR3 nucleotide sequence: TGCAGTGCTAGCTTGGGGAGGGTACGTCAACCCCAGCATTTT. This encodes CSASLGRVRQPQHF.